The clone carrying this T cell receptor (beta chain) showed up just a few times. Its antigen remains unknown. The sample belongs to a study of Graves' ophthalmopathy and Graves' hyperthyroidism. V lost 8 bases and J 6 bases, leaving 20 bases between the germline ends. Germline V gene sequence: CDR1 MDHEN, CDR2 SYDVKM. This CDR3 has 14 residues. The authors amplified TCR beta CDR3 regions from RNA transcripts. First-round RT-PCR relied on HTBI primers, and a second-round multiplex PCR came next. TCRdb re-derived calls from the multiplex PCR reads in MiXCR, one entry per CDR3 protein. The sample lists about 420,000 distinct CDR3 sequences, around a fifth occurring once. Whole-study results and caveats: Blood contained most expanded thyroid clonotypes exceeding 0.001 frequency.

The rearrangement links TRBV28 to TRBJ2-7, with unresolved D. This TCR was sampled from a woman aged 18-30 years with stable Graves' hyperthyroidism. Input material: peripheral blood. The CDR3 reads CASAGSPGVFEQYF. In DNA, the CDR3 is TGTGCCAGCGCTGGTAGTCCCGGTGTTTTCGAGCAGTACTTC.